This T cell receptor (beta chain) emerged from a study of identical twins. Study findings and constraints: It was possible that invariant MAIT and iNKT cells partly confounded the zero-insertion analyses. Findings depended on cross-sectional statistics rather than tracking the same donors.

Template switching introduced a universal primer site, and the cDNA bore unique molecular identifiers. MiXCR was run by TCRdb on the 5' RACE reads, yielding one entry per CDR3 protein. The sample includes about 810,000 distinct CDR3 sequences, approximately 13% seen only once; the top ten take 1.5% to 2%. Worth noting for this clonotype: Its antigen is as yet unknown.

The ends lost 0 bases at V and 6 bases at J; junction bases unmatched: 4. The CDR3 consists of 14 residues. Germline V lookup: CDR1 SGHRS, CDR2 YFSETQ. The same data also went into a second study, on yellow fever vaccine responses in identical twins.

Specimen: PBMCs. The chain combines TRBV5-1 with TRBJ2-3; 7 positions match TRBD2. This clonotype was sampled from a woman in her late teens or twenties in good health. The CDR3 protein is CASSLETSSDTQYF. The DNA for the CDR3 is TGCGCCAGCAGCTTGGAGACTAGCAGCGATACGCAGTATTTT.